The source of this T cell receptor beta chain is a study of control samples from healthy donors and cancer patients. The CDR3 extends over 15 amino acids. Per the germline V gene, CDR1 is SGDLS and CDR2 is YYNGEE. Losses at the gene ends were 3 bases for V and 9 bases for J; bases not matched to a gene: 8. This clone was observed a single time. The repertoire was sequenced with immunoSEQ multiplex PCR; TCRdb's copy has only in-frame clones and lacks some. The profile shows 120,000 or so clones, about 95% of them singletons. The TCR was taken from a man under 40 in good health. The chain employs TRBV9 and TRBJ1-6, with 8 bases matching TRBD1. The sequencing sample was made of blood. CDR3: CASSATGVLSSPLHF. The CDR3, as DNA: TGTGCCAGCAGCGCGACAGGGGTATTAAGTTCACCCCTCCACTTT.